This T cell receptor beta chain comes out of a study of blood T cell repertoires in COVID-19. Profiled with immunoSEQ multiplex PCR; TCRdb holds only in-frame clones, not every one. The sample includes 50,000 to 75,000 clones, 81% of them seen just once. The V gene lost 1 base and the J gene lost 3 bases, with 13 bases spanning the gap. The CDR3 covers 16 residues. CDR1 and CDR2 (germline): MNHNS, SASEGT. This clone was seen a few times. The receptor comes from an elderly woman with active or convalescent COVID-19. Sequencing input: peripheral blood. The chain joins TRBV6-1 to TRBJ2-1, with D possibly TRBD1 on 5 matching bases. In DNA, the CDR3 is TGTGCCAGCAGTGAAGAGGTCCGGACACTCTACAATGAGCAGTTCTTC. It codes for CASSEEVRTLYNEQFF.